This TCR beta chain appears in the sequencing data of a study of Graves' ophthalmopathy and Graves' hyperthyroidism. Findings and limits, study-wide: Most expanded thyroid clonotypes above 0.001 frequency also appeared in blood.

Transcripts of RNA were the source for amplifying TCR beta CDR3 regions. Scientists carried out first-round RT-PCR using HTBI primers and then a second-round multiplex PCR. TCRdb itself ran the multiplex PCR reads through MiXCR, one entry per CDR3 protein. The table has 560,000 or so distinct CDR3 sequences, roughly 39% seen once; the top ten hold about 4.1%. V lost 3 bases and J 4 bases, leaving 12 bases between the germline ends. The germline V gene encodes CDR1 MGHRA and CDR2 YSYEKL. The CDR3 is 14 amino acids. Details on this clonotype: Its target is not known.

This sequence originates from an adult man with Graves' hyperthyroidism. This chain links TRBV4-1 with TRBJ1-2, with D uncertain. Sample: peripheral blood or thyroid tissue (not recorded which). The CDR3 DNA reads as TGCGCCAGCAGCCAGCTCTGGACTGCCTATGGCTACACCTTC. Protein: CASSQLWTAYGYTF.